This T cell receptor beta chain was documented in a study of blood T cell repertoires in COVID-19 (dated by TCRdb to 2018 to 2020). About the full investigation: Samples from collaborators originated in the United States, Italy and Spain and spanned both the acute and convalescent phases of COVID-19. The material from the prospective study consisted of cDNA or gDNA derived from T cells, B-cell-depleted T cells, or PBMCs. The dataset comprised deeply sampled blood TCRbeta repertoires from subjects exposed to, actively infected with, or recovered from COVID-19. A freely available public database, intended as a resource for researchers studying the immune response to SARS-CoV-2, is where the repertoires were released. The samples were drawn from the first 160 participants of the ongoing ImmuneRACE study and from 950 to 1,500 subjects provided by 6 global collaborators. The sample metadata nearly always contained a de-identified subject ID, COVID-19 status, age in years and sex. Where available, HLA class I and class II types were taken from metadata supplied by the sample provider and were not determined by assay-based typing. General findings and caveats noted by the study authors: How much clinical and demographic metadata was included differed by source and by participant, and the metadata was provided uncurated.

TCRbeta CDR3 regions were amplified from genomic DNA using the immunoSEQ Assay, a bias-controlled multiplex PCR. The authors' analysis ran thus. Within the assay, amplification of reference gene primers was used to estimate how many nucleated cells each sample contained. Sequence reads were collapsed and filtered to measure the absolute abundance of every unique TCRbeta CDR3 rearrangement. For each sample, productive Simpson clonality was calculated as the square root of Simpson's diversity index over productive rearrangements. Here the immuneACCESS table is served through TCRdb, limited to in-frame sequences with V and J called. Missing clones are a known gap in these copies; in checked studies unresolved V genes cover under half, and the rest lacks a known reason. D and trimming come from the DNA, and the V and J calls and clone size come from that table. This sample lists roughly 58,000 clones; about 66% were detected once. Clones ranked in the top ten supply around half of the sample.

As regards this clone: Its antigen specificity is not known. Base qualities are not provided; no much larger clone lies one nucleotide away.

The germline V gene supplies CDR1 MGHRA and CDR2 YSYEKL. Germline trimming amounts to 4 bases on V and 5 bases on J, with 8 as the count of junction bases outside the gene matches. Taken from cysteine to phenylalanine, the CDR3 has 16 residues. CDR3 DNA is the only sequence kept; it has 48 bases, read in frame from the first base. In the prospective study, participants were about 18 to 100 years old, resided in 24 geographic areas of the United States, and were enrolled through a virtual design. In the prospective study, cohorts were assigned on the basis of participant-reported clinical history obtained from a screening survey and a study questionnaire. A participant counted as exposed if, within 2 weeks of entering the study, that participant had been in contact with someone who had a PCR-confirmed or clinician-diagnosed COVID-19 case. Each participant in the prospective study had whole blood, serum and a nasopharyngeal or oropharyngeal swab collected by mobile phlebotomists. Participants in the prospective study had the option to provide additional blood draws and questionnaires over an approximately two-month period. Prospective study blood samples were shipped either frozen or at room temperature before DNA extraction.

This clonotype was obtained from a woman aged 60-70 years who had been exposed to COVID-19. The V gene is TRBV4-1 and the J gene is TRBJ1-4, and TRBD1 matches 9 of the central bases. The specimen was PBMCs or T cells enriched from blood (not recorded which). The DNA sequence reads TGCGCCAGCAGCCCAAATCCGGGACAGGGAAATGAAAAACTGTTTTTT. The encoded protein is CASSPNPGQGNEKLFF.